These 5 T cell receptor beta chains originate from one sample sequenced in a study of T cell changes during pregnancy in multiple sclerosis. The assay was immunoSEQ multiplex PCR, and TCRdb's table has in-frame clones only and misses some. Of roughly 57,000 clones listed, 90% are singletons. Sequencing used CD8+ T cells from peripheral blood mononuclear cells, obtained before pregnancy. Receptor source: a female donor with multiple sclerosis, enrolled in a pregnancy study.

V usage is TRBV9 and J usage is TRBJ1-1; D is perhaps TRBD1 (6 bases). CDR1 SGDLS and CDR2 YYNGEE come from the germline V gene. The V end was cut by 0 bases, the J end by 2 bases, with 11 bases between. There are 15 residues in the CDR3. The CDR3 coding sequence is TGTGCCAGCAGCGTAGGTACAGGGTCAAACACTGAAGCTTTCTTT. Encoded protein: CASSVGTGSNTEAFF.

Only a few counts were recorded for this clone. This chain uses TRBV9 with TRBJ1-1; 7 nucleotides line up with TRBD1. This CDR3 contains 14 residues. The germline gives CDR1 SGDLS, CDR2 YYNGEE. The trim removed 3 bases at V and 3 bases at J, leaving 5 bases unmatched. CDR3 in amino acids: CASSGRDSHTEAFF. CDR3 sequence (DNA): TGTGCCAGCAGCGGACGGGACAGCCACACTGAAGCTTTCTTT.

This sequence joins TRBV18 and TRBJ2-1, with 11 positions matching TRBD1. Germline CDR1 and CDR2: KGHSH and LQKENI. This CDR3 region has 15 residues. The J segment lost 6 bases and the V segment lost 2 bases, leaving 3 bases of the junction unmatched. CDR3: CASSPGTGGINEQFF. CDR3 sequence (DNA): TGTGCCAGCTCACCAGGGACAGGGGGAATCAATGAGCAGTTCTTC.

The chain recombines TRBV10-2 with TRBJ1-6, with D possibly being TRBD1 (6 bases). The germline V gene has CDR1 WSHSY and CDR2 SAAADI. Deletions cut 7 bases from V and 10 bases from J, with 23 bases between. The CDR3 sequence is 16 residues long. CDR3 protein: CASILTLGTLGSPLHF. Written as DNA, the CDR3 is TGCGCCAGCATACTCACGTTGGGGACATTAGGATCACCCCTCCACTTT.

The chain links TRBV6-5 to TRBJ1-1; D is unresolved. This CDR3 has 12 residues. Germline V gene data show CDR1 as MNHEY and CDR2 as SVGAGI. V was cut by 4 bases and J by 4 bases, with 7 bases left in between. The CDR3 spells CASSWRGTEAFF. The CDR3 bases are TGTGCCAGCAGTTGGCGGGGCACTGAAGCTTTCTTT.